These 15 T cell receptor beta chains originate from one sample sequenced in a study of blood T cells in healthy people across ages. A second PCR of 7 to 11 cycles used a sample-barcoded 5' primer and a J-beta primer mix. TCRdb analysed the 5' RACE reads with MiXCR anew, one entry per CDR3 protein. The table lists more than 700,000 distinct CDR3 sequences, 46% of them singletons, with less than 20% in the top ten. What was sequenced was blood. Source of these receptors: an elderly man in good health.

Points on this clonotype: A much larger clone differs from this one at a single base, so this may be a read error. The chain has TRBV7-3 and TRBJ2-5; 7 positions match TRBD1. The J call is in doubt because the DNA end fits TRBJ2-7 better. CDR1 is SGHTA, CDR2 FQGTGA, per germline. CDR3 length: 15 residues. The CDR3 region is CASSPTSGQFAEQYF. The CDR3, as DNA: TGTGCCAGCAGCCCGACGTCGGGACAGTTCGCCGAGCAGTACTTC.

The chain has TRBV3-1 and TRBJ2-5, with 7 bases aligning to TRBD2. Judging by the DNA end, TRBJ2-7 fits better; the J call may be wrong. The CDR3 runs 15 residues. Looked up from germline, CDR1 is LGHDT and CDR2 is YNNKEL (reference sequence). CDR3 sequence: CASSHSFPPGGEQYF. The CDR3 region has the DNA TGTGCCAGCAGCCATTCCTTTCCTCCGGGAGGCGAGCAGTACTTC.

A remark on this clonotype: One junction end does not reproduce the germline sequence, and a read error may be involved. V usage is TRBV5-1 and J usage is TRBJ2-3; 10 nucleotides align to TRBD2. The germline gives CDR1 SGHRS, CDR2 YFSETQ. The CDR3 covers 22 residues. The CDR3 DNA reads TGCGCCAGCAGCTTGGTGGTGCTAGCGGGAGTATTCCGCGGTCTATTAACAGGTACGCAGTATTTT. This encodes CASSLVVLAGVFRGLLTGTQYF. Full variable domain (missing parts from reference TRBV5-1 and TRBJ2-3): KAGVTQTPRYLIKTRGQQVTLSCSPISGHRSVSWYQQTPGQGLQFLFEYFSETQRNKGNFPGRFSGRQFSNSRSEMNVSTLELGDSALYLCASSLVVLAGVFRGLLTGTQYFGPGTRLTVL.

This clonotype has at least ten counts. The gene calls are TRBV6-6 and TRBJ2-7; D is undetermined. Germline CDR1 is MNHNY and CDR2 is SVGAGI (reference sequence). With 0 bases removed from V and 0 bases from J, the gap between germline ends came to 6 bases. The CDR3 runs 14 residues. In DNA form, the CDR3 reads TGTGCCAGCAGTTACTCGGGCAACTCCTACGAGCAGTACTTC. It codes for CASSYSGNSYEQYF.

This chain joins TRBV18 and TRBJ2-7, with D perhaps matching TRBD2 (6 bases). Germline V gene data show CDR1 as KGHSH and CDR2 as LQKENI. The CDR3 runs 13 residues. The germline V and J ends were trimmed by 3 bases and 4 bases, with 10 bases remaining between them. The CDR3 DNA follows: TGTGCCAGCTCACCGATCGGGGGTTACGAGCAGTACTTC. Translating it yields CASSPIGGYEQYF. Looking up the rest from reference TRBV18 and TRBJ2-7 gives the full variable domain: NAGVMQNPRHLVRRRGQEARLRCSPMKGHSHVYWYRQLPEEGLKFMVYLQKENIIDESGMPKERFSAEFPKEGPSILRIQQVVRGDSAAYFCASSPIGGYEQYFGPGTRLTVT.

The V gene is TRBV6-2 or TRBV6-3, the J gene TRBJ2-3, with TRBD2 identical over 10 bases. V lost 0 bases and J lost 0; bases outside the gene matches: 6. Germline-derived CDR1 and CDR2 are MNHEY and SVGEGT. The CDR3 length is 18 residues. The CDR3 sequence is CASSYSATSGISTDTQYF. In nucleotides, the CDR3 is TGTGCCAGCAGTTACTCGGCAACTAGCGGGATTAGCACAGATACGCAGTATTTT.

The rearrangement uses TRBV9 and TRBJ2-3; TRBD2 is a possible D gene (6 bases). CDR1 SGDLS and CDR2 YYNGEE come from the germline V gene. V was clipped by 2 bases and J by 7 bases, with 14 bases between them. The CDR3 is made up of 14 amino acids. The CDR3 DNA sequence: TGTGCCAGCAGCGTTAATTTACTAGCCAATACGCAGTATTTT. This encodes CASSVNLLANTQYF.

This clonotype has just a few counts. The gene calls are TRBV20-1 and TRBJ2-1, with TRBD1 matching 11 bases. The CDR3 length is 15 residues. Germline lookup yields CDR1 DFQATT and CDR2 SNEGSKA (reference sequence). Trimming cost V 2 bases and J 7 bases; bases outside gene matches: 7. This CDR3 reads CSARRDRGIDNEQFF. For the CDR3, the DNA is TGCAGTGCTAGACGGGACAGGGGGATCGATAATGAGCAGTTCTTC.

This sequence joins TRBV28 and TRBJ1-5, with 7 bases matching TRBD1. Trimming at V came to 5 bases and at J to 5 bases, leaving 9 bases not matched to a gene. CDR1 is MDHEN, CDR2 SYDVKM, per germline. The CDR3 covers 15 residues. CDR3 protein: CASSVWTGVDQPQHF. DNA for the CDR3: TGTGCCAGCAGTGTTTGGACAGGTGTAGATCAGCCCCAGCATTTT.

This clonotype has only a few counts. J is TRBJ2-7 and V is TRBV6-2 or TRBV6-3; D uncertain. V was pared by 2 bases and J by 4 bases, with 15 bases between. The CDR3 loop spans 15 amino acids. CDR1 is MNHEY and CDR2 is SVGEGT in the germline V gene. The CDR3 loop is CASSYQILGLYEQYF. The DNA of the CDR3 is TGTGCCAGCAGTTACCAGATCCTAGGCCTTTACGAGCAGTACTTC.

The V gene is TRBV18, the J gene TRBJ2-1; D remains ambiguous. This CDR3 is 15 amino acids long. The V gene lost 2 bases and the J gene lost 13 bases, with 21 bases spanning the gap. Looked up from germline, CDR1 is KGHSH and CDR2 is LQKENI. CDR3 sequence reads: CASSPWSRLQETQFF. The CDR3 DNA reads TGTGCCAGCTCACCATGGTCACGACTCCAAGAGACCCAGTTCTTC.

The CDR3 coding sequence is TGTGCCAGCTTCCCGGGGGGGGTCTCCTACAATGAGCAGTACTTC. It codes for CASFPGGVSYNEQYF. The chain links TRBV28 to TRBJ2-5; 8 nucleotides line up with TRBD2. The CDR3 length is 15 residues. The trim removed 8 bases at V and 11 bases at J, leaving 19 bases unmatched. Germline V gene lookup returns CDR1 MDHEN and CDR2 SYDVKM.

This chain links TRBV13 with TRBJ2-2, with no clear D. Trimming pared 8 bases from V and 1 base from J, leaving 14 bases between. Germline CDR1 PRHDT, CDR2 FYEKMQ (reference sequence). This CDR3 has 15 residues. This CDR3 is CASHKYRLNTGELFF. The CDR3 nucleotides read TGTGCCAGCCATAAATATCGATTGAACACCGGGGAGCTGTTTTTT.

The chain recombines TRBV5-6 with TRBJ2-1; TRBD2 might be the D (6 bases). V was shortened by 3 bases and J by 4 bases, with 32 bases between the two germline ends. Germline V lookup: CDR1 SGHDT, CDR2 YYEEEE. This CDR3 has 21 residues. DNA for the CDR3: TGTGCCAGCAGCTCCGAAGTGGCGATGATAAGAGCGGGTCCACCTTACAATGAGCAGTTCTTC. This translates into CASSSEVAMIRAGPPYNEQFF.

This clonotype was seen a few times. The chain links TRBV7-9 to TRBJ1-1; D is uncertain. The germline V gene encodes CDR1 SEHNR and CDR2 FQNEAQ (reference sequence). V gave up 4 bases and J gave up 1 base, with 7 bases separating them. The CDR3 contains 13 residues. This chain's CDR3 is CASSSGKNTEAFF. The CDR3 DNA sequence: TGTGCCAGCAGCTCCGGTAAGAACACTGAAGCTTTCTTT.